Below, 14 T cell receptor beta chains from the same sample are listed, as sequenced in a study of tumor and adjacent non-tumor tissue in lung cancer. The library came from three nested PCR rounds adapted from ARM-PCR protocols. MiXCR, applied by TCRdb to the multiplex PCR reads, yields one record per CDR3 protein. The repertoire holds fewer than 80,000 distinct CDR3 sequences, with less than 75% as singletons. The template was RNA from unsorted bulk tissue. Sequenced sample: lung tumor tissue. All receptors come from a woman aged 70-85 years with non-small cell lung cancer.

This clonotype showed up many times. The chain employs TRBV6-5 and TRBJ2-7; possibly TRBD1 for D (6 bases). CDR1 is MNHEY and CDR2 is SVGAGI in the germline V gene. V was shortened by 1 base and J by 5 bases, with 12 bases between the two germline ends. This CDR3 contains 14 residues. The CDR3 sequence: CASSYLGRGNEQYF. For the CDR3, the DNA is TGTGCCAGCAGTTACTTAGGCAGGGGCAACGAGCAGTACTTC.

On this clonotype itself: This CDR3 is missing its conserved last phenylalanine or tryptophan, likely due to a read error. J is TRBJ2-1 and V is TRBV5-6; D gene unclear. The germline V gene encodes CDR1 SGHDT and CDR2 YYEEEE. The CDR3 runs to 15 residues. The CDR3 bases are TGTGCCAGCAGCGCCGGACGCAGCTCCTACAATGATCAGTTCCTC. Its translation is CASSAGRSSYNDQFL.

As for this clonotype: A read error may account for a junction end that differs from germline. This sequence joins TRBV4-2 and TRBJ1-2; D is ambiguous. The CDR3 totals 15 residues. The germline V gene encodes CDR1 LGHNA and CDR2 YNFKEQ. The CDR3 region has the DNA TGTACCAGCAGCCAAAGCGGATACCTTAACTATGGCTACACCTTC. Residues: CTSSQSGYLNYGYTF.

Of note for this clonotype: Possible read error: a much larger clone is one base away. This chain uses TRBV20-1 with TRBJ2-2, with D possibly TRBD2 on 6 matching bases. V was clipped by 6 bases and J by 6 bases, with 20 bases between them. CDR3 length equals 15 residues. CDR1 is DFQATT, CDR2 SNEGSKA, per germline (reference sequence). The CDR3 DNA reads as TGCAGTGCCACGGGGTTTACCGGCGGGGCCGGGGAGCTGTTTTTT. It specifies CSATGFTGGAGELFF.

This chain connects TRBV6-2 or TRBV6-3 to TRBJ2-1; 13 positions match TRBD2. The V segment lost 8 bases and the J segment 5 bases; nucleotides outside the gene matches: 18. The CDR3 has 19 residues. CDR1 MNHEY and CDR2 SVGEGT come from the germline V gene. The CDR3 sequence is CASGSQTSGRLRRDNEQFF. CDR3 bases: TGTGCCAGCGGTTCCCAGACTAGCGGGAGGCTGCGAAGAGACAATGAGCAGTTCTTC.

In its sample, this clonotype was seen a few times. V is TRBV7-3 and J is TRBJ2-1; 9 nucleotides align to TRBD1. The J segment lost 5 bases and the V segment lost 4 bases, leaving 6 bases of the junction unmatched. Germline V gives CDR1 SGHTA, CDR2 FQGTGA. The CDR3 has 15 amino acids. Here the CDR3 DNA reads TGTGCCAGCAGCTGGACAGGGGTTAAGGACAATGAGCAGTTCTTC. This gives the protein CASSWTGVKDNEQFF.

This chain connects TRBV20-1 to TRBJ2-4, with a weak D call TRBD2 (5 bases). The V end lost 6 bases, the J end lost 1 base, and 13 bases lay between the germline ends. CDR3 size: 14 residues. Germline V gene data show CDR1 as DFQATT and CDR2 as SNEGSKA (reference sequence). The CDR3 nucleotides read TGCAGTGCCAGTTTTAGCGACGCCAAAAACATTCAGTACTTC. It specifies CSASFSDAKNIQYF.

This clonotype was observed once. Compared with germline, one end of the junction differs, possibly owing to a read error. J is TRBJ2-2 and V is TRBV6-1; TRBD2 might be the D (5 bases). In germline, CDR1 is MNHNS, CDR2 SASEGT. The CDR3 length is 16 residues. CDR3 nucleotide sequence: TGTGCCAGGAGTGGCCGAGGAGCGGTGAACACCGGGGAGCTGTTTTTT. Protein product: CARSGRGAVNTGELFF.

The count of this clonotype is one. The genes are TRBV6-5 and TRBJ1-1; possible D gene TRBD1, 5 bases. Trimming cost V 8 bases and J 9 bases, with 19 bases left between them. Per germline, CDR1 MNHEY and CDR2 SVGAGI. This CDR3 has 13 amino acids. The CDR3 DNA is TGTGCCAGCGCTTTCCCCGGGGCCTCCAAAGCTTTCTTT. Translating gives CASAFPGASKAFF.

Notes on this clonotype: One end of the junction varies from germline; a read error may be responsible. The chain uses TRBV11-2 and TRBJ2-1; D remains ambiguous. Germline-derived CDR1 and CDR2 are SGHAT and FQNNGV. There are 14 residues in the CDR3. CDR3 protein: CASSLSNLVVEQFF. Here the CDR3 DNA reads TGTGCCAGTAGCTTGTCCAACCTAGTGGTAGAGCAGTTCTTC.

Turning to this clonotype: A junction boundary mismatches the germline segment, possibly from a read error. The chain employs TRBV27 and TRBJ2-1, with D tentatively TRBD2 (6 bases). The germline V gene encodes CDR1 MNHEY and CDR2 SMNVEV (reference sequence). This CDR3 region has 15 residues. Here the CDR3 DNA reads TGTGCTAGCAGGTCGGGAAGCGGGCATTACAATGAGCAGTTCTTC. This encodes CASRSGSGHYNEQFF.

Ten or more counts support this clonotype. The chain employs TRBV5-1 and TRBJ2-3, with 9 bases that match TRBD1. Losses at the gene ends were 3 bases for V and 3 bases for J; bases not matched to a gene: 2. The germline V gene has CDR1 SGHRS and CDR2 YFSETQ. The CDR3 covers 14 residues. Written as DNA, the CDR3 is TGCGCCAGCAGCTGGGACAGGGATACAGATACGCAGTATTTT. As protein: CASSWDRDTDTQYF.

This clonotype has more than one count but fewer than ten. The rearrangement links TRBV7-2 to TRBJ2-7; TRBD2 matches 7 bases. The CDR3 length is 15 residues. The V segment lost 1 base and the J segment 1 base; nucleotides outside the gene matches: 4. Germline V gene lookup returns CDR1 SGHTA and CDR2 FQGNSA. CDR3 in amino acids: CASSLVSGGSYEQYF. For the CDR3, the DNA is TGTGCCAGCAGCTTAGTATCCGGGGGGTCCTACGAGCAGTACTTC.

This clonotype was recorded once. An end of the junction differs from the germline gene, which may be a read error. The chain uses TRBV6-5 and TRBJ2-5; D assignment may be TRBD1 or TRBD2 (6 bases each). The CDR3 is 16 residues long. Germline-derived CDR1 and CDR2 are MNHEY and SVGAGI. CDR3 loop: CAGSYSFEEGEETQYF. CDR3 DNA: TGTGCCGGCAGTTACTCGTTTGAGGAGGGGGAAGAGACCCAGTACTTC.